The rows below give T cell receptor beta chains drawn from one sample of a study of cytomegalovirus exposure and HLA in healthy donors. Sequencing was performed with immunoSEQ multiplex PCR; in TCRdb, only in-frame clones are kept and a portion is missing. The table has under 150,000 clones, around 80% seen once. What was sequenced was PBMCs. All receptors derive from a woman between 35 and 50 years old in good health and CMV-seropositive. Each CDR3 is given with its conserved first and last residue. D genes are given only for firm matches. Size is omitted from some rows. Given values are once, few, many or a class for expanded clones.

size	V	D	J	DNA	CDR3
-	TRBV27	-	TRBJ1-2	TGTGCCAGCAGAGATACCGGGACAAGGCATGGCTACACCTTC	CASRDTGTRHGYTF
-	TRBV4-2	-	TRBJ2-2	TGTGCCAGCAGCCACCTGGGACAGAACACCGGGGAGCTGTTTTTT	CASSHLGQNTGELFF
-	TRBV18	-	TRBJ1-4	TGTGCCAGCTCAACCGGACAGTTAAAAGCAACTAATGAAAAACTGTTTTTT	CASSTGQLKATNEKLFF
once	TRBV27	TRBD2	TRBJ2-1	TGTGCCAGCAGATTTACCGGGACTAGCGGGTACAATGAGCAGTTCTTC	CASRFTGTSGYNEQFF
-	TRBV5-6	TRBD1	TRBJ1-4	TGTGCCAGCAGCCGCGGGGACAGTGCAAATGAAAAACTGTTTTTT	CASSRGDSANEKLFF
-	TRBV7-2	TRBD1	TRBJ1-1	TGTGCCAGCAGCCCCCAGCGGACAGGGGGGTCTGAAGCTTTCTTT	CASSPQRTGGSEAFF
-	TRBV28	-	TRBJ2-1	TGTGCCAGCAGCTCCCTAACAGCGGAATCCTACAATGAGCAGTTCTTC	CASSSLTAESYNEQFF
-	TRBV14	-	TRBJ1-2	TGTGCCAGCAGCCAAGATCTTCCAGGGAATTATGGCTACACCTTC	CASSQDLPGNYGYTF
-	TRBV10-3	-	TRBJ2-1	TGTGCCAGCAACAGGGGAGGCAATGAGCAGTTCTTC	CASNRGGNEQFF
few	TRBV5-1	TRBD1	TRBJ1-4	TGCGCCAGCAGCCCGCCGACAGGGGGAAATGAAAAACTGTTTTTT	CASSPPTGGNEKLFF
-	TRBV19	TRBD1	TRBJ1-2	TGTGCCAGTAGCCCGGGACAGGGAGCTAACTATGGCTACACCTTC	CASSPGQGANYGYTF
once	TRBV9	-	TRBJ1-1	TGTGCCAGCAGCGCGGAGGGTAGAGTTGGGGGGGACACTGAAGCTTTCTTT	CASSAEGRVGGDTEAFF
-	TRBV7-2	TRBD1	TRBJ1-2	TGTGCCAGCAGCAAATTAGGTGGGACAGGGATAGGCTACACCTTC	CASSKLGGTGIGYTF
-	TRBV7-2	TRBD1	TRBJ1-6	TGTGCCAGCAGCTTAGATCCGACAGGGCTATCTAATTCACCCCTCCACTTT	CASSLDPTGLSNSPLHF
-	TRBV2	-	TRBJ2-7	TGTGCCAGCAGTGAAGGCTCAGGGGAAAGGTACGAGCAGTACTTC	CASSEGSGERYEQYF
-	TRBV5-5	-	TRBJ1-5	TGTGCCAGCAGCTCCCCAGGGGTAAATCAGCCCCAGCATTTT	CASSSPGVNQPQHF
few	TRBV28	-	TRBJ2-3	TGTGCCAGCCGAAGGGGGGGAGTCGGCACAGATACGCAGTATTTT	CASRRGGVGTDTQYF
-	TRBV5-1	-	TRBJ1-1	TGCGCCAGCAGCTTGGACAGCGTCGGGGTCACTGAAGCTTTCTTT	CASSLDSVGVTEAFF
few	TRBV5-6	-	TRBJ2-2	TGTGCCAGCAGCCTTCCGTCGGGGACCGGGGAGCTGTTTTTT	CASSLPSGTGELFF
few	TRBV7-9	TRBD2	TRBJ2-3	TGTGCCAGCAGCCGAGCTTGGCTAGCGGGGGGAAGCACAGATACGCAGTATTTT	CASSRAWLAGGSTDTQYF
-	TRBV28	-	TRBJ1-2	TGTGCCAGCAGACAATCAGGGGCTGCTCGCTATGGCTACACCTTC	CASRQSGAARYGYTF
-	TRBV5-4	-	TRBJ1-2	TGTGCCAGCAGCTTGGATTCGTCAGGCCGGGGCTACACCTTC	CASSLDSSGRGYTF
few	TRBV7-8	-	TRBJ2-5	TGTGCCAGCAGCCCCCGAGGCCTACAAGAGACCCAGTACTTC	CASSPRGLQETQYF
-	TRBV14	-	TRBJ2-7	TGTGCCAGCAGCCAAATGCAGAACTACGAGCAGTACTTC	CASSQMQNYEQYF
-	TRBV9	-	TRBJ2-1	TGTGCCAGCAGCGTAGGGGCCAATGAGCAGTTCTTC	CASSVGANEQFF
-	TRBV5-4	TRBD2	TRBJ2-7	TGTGCCAGCAGCTCTAGCGGGGGCTCCTACGAGCAGTACTTC	CASSSSGGSYEQYF
-	TRBV30	-	TRBJ1-4	TGTGCCTGGAGTTCACCGGGGGGTCGGAATGAAAAACTGTTTTTT	CAWSSPGGRNEKLFF
-	TRBV27	-	TRBJ1-1	TGTGCCAGCAGATCGGGGGGGATGAACACTGAAGCTTTCTTT	CASRSGGMNTEAFF
-	TRBV15	-	TRBJ2-6	TGTGCCACCAGCAGTCGACTGTTCGCCCCTGGGGCCAACGTCCTGACTTTC	CATSSRLFAPGANVLTF
-	TRBV23-1	TRBD1	TRBJ2-3	TGCGCCAGCAGTCAAGGGGCAGGGGGCAAAGCAGATACGCAGTATTTT	CASSQGAGGKADTQYF
-	TRBV20-1	-	TRBJ1-1	TGCAGTGCAATTCCGGACACTGAAGCTTTCTTT	CSAIPDTEAFF
few	TRBV6-4	TRBD1	TRBJ1-2	TGTGCCAGCAGTGACCAAGGGACAGGTCCAGGTGGCTACACCTTC	CASSDQGTGPGGYTF